Presented here are 6 T cell receptor beta chains from one specimen sequenced in a study of control samples from healthy donors and cancer patients. Libraries were prepared by immunoSEQ multiplex PCR; TCRdb keeps only in-frame clonotypes and omits some of them. The sample holds roughly 49,000 clones, around 94% seen once. The sequenced sample was PBMCs. These receptors all stem from a man between 25 and 39 years old with colorectal cancer.

A note on this clone: Distinct nucleotide sequences in the sample also encode this CDR3. The V and J genes are TRBV3-1 (or the pseudogene TRBV3-2) and TRBJ2-2; tentative D call: TRBD1 (6 bases). V was clipped by 1 base and J by 6 bases, with 21 bases between them. Germline V gene sequence: CDR1 LGHDT, CDR2 YNNKEL (reference sequence). The CDR3 is 18 residues long. Written as DNA, the CDR3 is TGTGCCAGCAGCCAAGTACAAGTACAAGGGGGTCGGGCCGGGGAGCTGTTTTTT. Its translation is CASSQVQVQGGRAGELFF.

The gene calls are TRBV7-2 and TRBJ2-6; D possibly corresponds to TRBD2 (6 bases). Germline V lookup: CDR1 SGHTA, CDR2 FQGNSA. The CDR3 extends over 15 amino acids. V lost 4 bases, J lost 4 bases, and 11 bases lay in between. CDR3 in DNA: TGTGCCAGCAGCTCGCCGGGAGCCGGGGCCAACGTCCTGACTTTC. The encoded protein is CASSSPGAGANVLTF.

CDR3 loop: CASSLSWGNEQFF. The CDR3 coding sequence is TGTGCCAGCAGTTTATCGTGGGGGAATGAGCAGTTCTTC. The chain combines TRBV27 with TRBJ2-1; D tentatively reads TRBD1 or TRBD2 (5 bases each). Germline V lookup: CDR1 MNHEY, CDR2 SMNVEV (reference sequence). V was shortened by 0 bases and J by 7 bases, with 7 bases between the two germline ends. The CDR3 extends over 13 amino acids.

The chain has TRBV4-1 and TRBJ2-7; 9 bases agree with TRBD1. CDR1 MGHRA and CDR2 YSYEKL come from the germline V gene. The V and J ends lost 4 bases and 1 base, in that order; junction bases with no gene match: 8. The CDR3 runs to 16 residues. CDR3 nucleotide sequence: TGCGCCAGCAGCCGAACACAGGGGGCCGAGTCCTACGAGCAGTACTTC. Its translation: CASSRTQGAESYEQYF.

The rearrangement uses TRBV29-1 and TRBJ1-1, with TRBD1 as a possible D gene (5 bases). Germline lookup yields CDR1 SQVTM and CDR2 ANQGSEA. Trimming cost V 7 bases and J 3 bases, with 15 bases left between them. The CDR3 is made up of 13 amino acids. CDR3 protein: CSGGDGFYTEAFF. The CDR3 nucleotides are TGCAGCGGTGGGGACGGCTTCTACACTGAAGCTTTCTTT.

The V call is TRBV30, the J call TRBJ2-4; D possibly corresponds to TRBD2 (6 bases). Trimming cost V 1 base and J 3 bases, with 10 bases left between them. CDR1 is GTSNPN, CDR2 SVGIG, per germline (reference sequence). The CDR3 has 14 residues. Written as DNA, the CDR3 is TGTGCCTGGAGTGAGTGGGGGGTCAAAAACATTCAGTACTTC. This translates into CAWSEWGVKNIQYF.